The present entry profiles one T cell receptor beta chain with its context. Its target is unknown. The sample comes from a study of cytomegalovirus exposure and HLA in healthy donors. General study findings and limits: Among CMV-associated TCR beta chains, most appeared HLA-restricted in a later analysis. Presence/absence comparisons presumed near-even sequencing depth among donors. A few CMV-associated chains were confirmed in vitro to be specific for CMV antigens.

V was pared by 5 bases and J by 2 bases, with 16 bases between. The CDR3 has 15 amino acids. Germline CDR1 MNHNY, CDR2 SVGAGI (reference sequence). The PCR used 60 Vbeta and 13 Jbeta primers. Libraries were prepared by immunoSEQ multiplex PCR; TCRdb keeps only in-frame clonotypes and omits some of them. The data hold some 80,000 clones, with 60% to 85% observed a single time. Source material: PBMCs. The chain combines TRBV6-6 with TRBJ2-7; TRBD2 is a possible D gene (6 bases). The clonotype was recovered from a man younger than 30 in good health and CMV-seropositive. The CDR3 region has the DNA TGTGCCAGCAGTCTCCTCAGCGGGCCAACCTACGAGCAGTACTTC. It encodes CASSLLSGPTYEQYF.